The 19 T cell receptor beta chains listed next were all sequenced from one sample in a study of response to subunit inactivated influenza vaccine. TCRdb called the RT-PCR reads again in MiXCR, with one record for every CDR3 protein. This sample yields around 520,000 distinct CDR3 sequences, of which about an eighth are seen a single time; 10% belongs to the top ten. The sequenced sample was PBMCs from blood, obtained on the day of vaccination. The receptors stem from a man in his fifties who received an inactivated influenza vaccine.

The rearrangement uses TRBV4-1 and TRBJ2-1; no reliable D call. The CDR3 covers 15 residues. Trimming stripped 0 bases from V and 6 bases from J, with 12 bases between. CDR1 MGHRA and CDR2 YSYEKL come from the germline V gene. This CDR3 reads CASSQEPISINEQFF. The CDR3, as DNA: TGCGCCAGCAGCCAAGAACCTATTTCAATCAATGAGCAGTTCTTC.

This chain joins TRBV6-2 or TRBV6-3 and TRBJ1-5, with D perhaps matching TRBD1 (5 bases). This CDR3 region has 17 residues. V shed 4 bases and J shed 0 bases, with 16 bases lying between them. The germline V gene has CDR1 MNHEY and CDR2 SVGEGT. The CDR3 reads CASSFTRQIYSNQPQHF. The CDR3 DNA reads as TGTGCCAGCAGTTTCACAAGACAGATCTATAGCAATCAGCCCCAGCATTTT.

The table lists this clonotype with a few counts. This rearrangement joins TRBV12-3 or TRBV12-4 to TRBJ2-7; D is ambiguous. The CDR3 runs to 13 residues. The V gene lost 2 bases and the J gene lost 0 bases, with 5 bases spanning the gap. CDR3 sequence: CASSLFGSYEQYF. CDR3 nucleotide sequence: TGTGCCAGCAGTTTATTCGGCTCCTACGAGCAGTACTTC.

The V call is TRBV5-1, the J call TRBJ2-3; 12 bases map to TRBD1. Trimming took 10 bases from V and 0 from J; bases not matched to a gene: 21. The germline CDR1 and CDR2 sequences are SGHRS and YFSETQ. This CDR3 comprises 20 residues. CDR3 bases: TGCGCCCGACGGGGACAGGGGGCGCAAGAAAGCCCCCTTAGCACAGATACGCAGTATTTT. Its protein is CARRGQGAQESPLSTDTQYF.

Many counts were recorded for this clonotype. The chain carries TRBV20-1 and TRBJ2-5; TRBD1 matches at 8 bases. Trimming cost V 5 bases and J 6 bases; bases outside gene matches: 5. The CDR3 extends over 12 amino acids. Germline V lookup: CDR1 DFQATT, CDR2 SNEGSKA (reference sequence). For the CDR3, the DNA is TGCAGTGCTCACAGGGGGAGTAAGACCCAGTACTTC. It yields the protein CSAHRGSKTQYF.

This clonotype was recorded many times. This CDR3 reads CASSSPKDSGRNGELFF. DNA for the CDR3: TGTGCCAGCAGCTCCCCCAAAGATAGCGGGAGAAACGGGGAGCTGTTTTTT. V gene TRBV11-1 combines with J gene TRBJ2-2, with 9 nucleotides matching TRBD2. CDR1 is SGHAT, CDR2 FQDESV, per germline (reference sequence). Losses at the gene ends were 4 bases for V and 7 bases for J; bases not matched to a gene: 13. The CDR3 totals 17 residues.

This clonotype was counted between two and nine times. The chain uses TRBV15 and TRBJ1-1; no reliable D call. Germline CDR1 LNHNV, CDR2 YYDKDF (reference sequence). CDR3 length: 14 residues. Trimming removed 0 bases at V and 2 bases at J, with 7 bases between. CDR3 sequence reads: CATSRESRNTEAFF. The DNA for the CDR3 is TGTGCCACCAGCAGAGAGTCTCGAAACACTGAAGCTTTCTTT.

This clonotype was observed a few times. CDR3 in DNA: TGTGCCATCAGTGAGGCGGGACTAGCGGGAGAGACCATAGAGACCCAGTACTTC. Translation: CAISEAGLAGETIETQYF. The genes are TRBV10-3 and TRBJ2-5; 14 nucleotides agree with TRBD2. CDR1 and CDR2 from the germline V gene are ENHRY and SYGVKD. This CDR3 has 18 amino acids. The V and J ends lost 2 bases and 4 bases, in that order; junction bases with no gene match: 9.

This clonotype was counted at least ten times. This CDR3 is CASSQWDRGLEETQYF. In nucleotides, the CDR3 is TGCGCCAGCAGCCAATGGGACAGGGGGCTGGAGGAGACCCAGTACTTC. This rearrangement joins TRBV4-1 to TRBJ2-5, with 12 bases matching TRBD1. CDR3 length equals 16 residues. Per the germline V gene, CDR1 is MGHRA and CDR2 is YSYEKL. The V gene end was trimmed by 2 bases and the J gene end by 5 bases; junction bases not matched to a gene: 6.

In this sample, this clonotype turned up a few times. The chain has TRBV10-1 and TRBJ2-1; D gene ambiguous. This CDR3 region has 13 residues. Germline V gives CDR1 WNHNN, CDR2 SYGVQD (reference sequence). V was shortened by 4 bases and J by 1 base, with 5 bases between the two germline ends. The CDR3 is CASSAGSYNEQFF. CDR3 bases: TGCGCCAGCAGTGCCGGGTCCTACAATGAGCAGTTCTTC.

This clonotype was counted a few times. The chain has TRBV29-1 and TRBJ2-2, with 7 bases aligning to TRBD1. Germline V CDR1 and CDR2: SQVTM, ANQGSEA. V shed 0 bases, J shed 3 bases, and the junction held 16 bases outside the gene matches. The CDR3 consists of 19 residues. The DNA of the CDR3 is TGCAGCGTTGAAGATAAACTTTATGGTGGGGACAGTGACACCGGGGAGCTGTTTTTT. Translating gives CSVEDKLYGGDSDTGELFF.

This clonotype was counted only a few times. The CDR3 nucleotides read TGTGCCAGCAGTTTTCCCAGGGGCACCTACGAGCAGTACTTC. Its translation: CASSFPRGTYEQYF. The J gene is TRBJ2-7, the V gene TRBV28; a possible D gene is TRBD1 (6 bases). Germline V gene data show CDR1 as MDHEN and CDR2 as SYDVKM. Trimming took 3 bases from V and 2 from J, leaving 11 bases between them. CDR3 length: 14 residues.

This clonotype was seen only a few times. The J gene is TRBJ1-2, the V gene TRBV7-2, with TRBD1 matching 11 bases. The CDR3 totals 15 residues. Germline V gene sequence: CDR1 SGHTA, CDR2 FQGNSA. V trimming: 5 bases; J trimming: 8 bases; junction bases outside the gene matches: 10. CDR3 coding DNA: TGTGCCAGCAGCCGCCTTGGGACAGGGGGTTGGGGCTACACCTTC. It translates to CASSRLGTGGWGYTF.

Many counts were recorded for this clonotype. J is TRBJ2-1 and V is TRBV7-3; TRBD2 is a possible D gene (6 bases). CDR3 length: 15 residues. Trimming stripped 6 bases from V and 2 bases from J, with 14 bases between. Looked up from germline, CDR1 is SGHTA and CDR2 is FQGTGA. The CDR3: CASSPASVPYNEQFF. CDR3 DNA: TGTGCCAGCAGTCCGGCTAGCGTCCCCTACAATGAGCAGTTCTTC.

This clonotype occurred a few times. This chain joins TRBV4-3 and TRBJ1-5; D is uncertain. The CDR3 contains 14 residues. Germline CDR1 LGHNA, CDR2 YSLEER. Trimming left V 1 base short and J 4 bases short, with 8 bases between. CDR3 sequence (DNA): TGCGCCAGCAGCCAAGGAGGAAGGAATCAGCCCCAGCATTTT. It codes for CASSQGGRNQPQHF.

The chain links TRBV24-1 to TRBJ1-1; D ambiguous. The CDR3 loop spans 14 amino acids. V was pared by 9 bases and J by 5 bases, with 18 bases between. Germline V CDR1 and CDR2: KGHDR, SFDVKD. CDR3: CATSLGSGSTEAFF. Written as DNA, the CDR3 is TGTGCCACCTCGCTCGGTTCGGGTTCGACTGAAGCTTTCTTT.

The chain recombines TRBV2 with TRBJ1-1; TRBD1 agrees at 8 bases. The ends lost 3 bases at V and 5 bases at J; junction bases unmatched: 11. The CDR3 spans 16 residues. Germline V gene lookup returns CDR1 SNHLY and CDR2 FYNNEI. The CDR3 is CASSDQWQGARTEAFF. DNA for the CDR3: TGTGCCAGCAGTGACCAGTGGCAGGGGGCGAGGACTGAAGCTTTCTTT.

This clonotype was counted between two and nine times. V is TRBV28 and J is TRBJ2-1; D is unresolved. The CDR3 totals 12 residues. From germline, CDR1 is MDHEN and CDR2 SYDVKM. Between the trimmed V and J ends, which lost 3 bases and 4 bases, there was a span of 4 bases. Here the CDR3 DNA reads TGTGCCAGCAGTTTTCAGTACAATGAGCAGTTCTTC. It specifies CASSFQYNEQFF.

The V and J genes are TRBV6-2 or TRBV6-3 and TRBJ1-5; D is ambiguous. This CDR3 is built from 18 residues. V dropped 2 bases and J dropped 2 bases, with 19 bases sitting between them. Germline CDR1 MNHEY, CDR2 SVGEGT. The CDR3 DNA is TGTGCCAGCAGTTACGAGGTGGTACGGGGAATCGGCAATCAGCCCCAGCATTTT. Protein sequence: CASSYEVVRGIGNQPQHF.